These 24 T cell receptor beta chains were sequenced from one sample in a study of T cells in Graves' hyperthyroidism and ophthalmopathy. Amplification targeted TCR beta CDR3 regions from RNA transcripts. HTBI primers drove first-round RT-PCR of the TCR CDR3. TCRdb reprocessed the multiplex PCR reads with MiXCR, giving one entry per CDR3 protein. Altogether hundreds of thousands of distinct CDR3 sequences are present, more than 45% being singletons, with the ten largest covering just over 8%. Material: peripheral blood or thyroid tissue (not recorded which). The receptors were sampled from a woman younger than 30 with Graves' hyperthyroidism.

For this clonotype: A much larger clone lies a single base off, so this may be a read error. As DNA, the CDR3 is TGCGCCAGCAGCTTGGGACGGACCAGCTCCTACGAGCATTACTTC. Encoded protein: CASSLGRTSSYEHYF. The V gene is TRBV5-1, the J gene TRBJ2-7; D uncertain. Germline values: CDR1 SGHRS, CDR2 YFSETQ. This CDR3 is 15 amino acids long.

The V gene is TRBV20-1, the J gene TRBJ2-3; TRBD2 is a possible D gene (6 bases). The length of the CDR3 is 13 residues. From germline, CDR1 is DFQATT and CDR2 SNEGSKA (reference sequence). Trimming cost V 4 bases and J 2 bases, with 10 bases left between them. CDR3 residues: CSANRENTDTQYF. The CDR3 DNA reads TGCAGTGCTAATCGGGAGAACACAGATACGCAGTATTTT.

In its sample, this clonotype was seen a few times. The genes are TRBV7-9 and TRBJ2-5, with a tentative D call TRBD1 (6 bases). The V gene lost 5 bases and the J gene lost 5 bases, with 21 bases spanning the gap. This CDR3 contains 16 residues. Germline V CDR1 and CDR2: SEHNR, FQNEAQ (reference sequence). The CDR3 sequence: CASSPRTANLGETQYF. The CDR3 nucleotides read TGTGCCAGCAGCCCCCGGACAGCCAACTTGGGGGAGACCCAGTACTTC. The full variable domain, completed using reference TRBV7-9 and TRBJ2-5, is DTGVSQNPRHKITKRGQNVTFRCDPISEHNRLYWYRQTLGQGPEFLTYFQNEAQLEKSRLLSDRFSAERPKGSFSTLEIQRTEQGDSAMYLCASSPRTANLGETQYFGPGTRLLVL.

V usage is TRBV19 and J usage is TRBJ1-3; D is ambiguous. The germline V gene has CDR1 LNHDA and CDR2 SQIVND (reference sequence). V gave up 4 bases and J gave up 6 bases, with 13 bases separating them. The CDR3 consists of 14 residues. In nucleotides, the CDR3 is TGTGCCAGTAGTAAAGGGCGGTTGGAAAACACCATATATTTT. It yields the protein CASSKGRLENTIYF.

This chain uses TRBV6-6 with TRBJ1-2; a weak D match, TRBD1 (5 bases). Looked up from germline, CDR1 is MNHNY and CDR2 is SVGAGI (reference sequence). Trimming shortened V by 6 bases and J by 1 base, and 12 bases separated the two germline ends. This CDR3 is 14 amino acids long. CDR3 in DNA: TGTGCCAGCAGACTGGGACGGATTAACTATGGCTACACCTTC. Protein: CASRLGRINYGYTF.

There are many counts of this clonotype. V usage is TRBV29-1 and J usage is TRBJ1-1; 7 positions agree with TRBD1. With 6 bases clipped from V and 3 bases from J, the junction kept 7 bases outside the gene matches. The CDR3 has 13 residues. Germline loops: CDR1 SQVTM, CDR2 ANQGSEA. This CDR3 is CSVYRGPDTEAFF. Written as DNA, the CDR3 is TGCAGCGTGTACAGGGGACCGGACACTGAAGCTTTCTTT.

The rearrangement joins TRBV12-1 to TRBJ2-7. TRBV12-1 is recorded as a pseudogene. This CDR3 comprises 13 residues. The CDR3 coding sequence is TGTGCCAGCAGCTTTACTCGGGCCTACGAGCAGTACTTC. This encodes CASSFTRAYEQYF.

The chain has TRBV29-1 and TRBJ1-1, with D possibly TRBD1 on 6 matching bases. Germline V gene sequence: CDR1 SQVTM, CDR2 ANQGSEA. The germline V and J ends were trimmed by 6 bases and 5 bases, with 13 bases remaining between them. CDR3 length: 12 amino acids. The CDR3 reads CSVRGGGTEAFF. The CDR3 DNA follows: TGCAGCGTGAGAGGGGGAGGGACTGAAGCTTTCTTT.

This clonotype was found a few times. The chain recombines TRBV7-3 with TRBJ1-1; D ambiguous. The germline V gene has CDR1 SGHTA and CDR2 FQGTGA. V shed 1 base and J shed 6 bases, with 18 bases lying between them. CDR3 length: 16 amino acids. The CDR3 spells CASSLNSPRASPEAFF. In DNA form, the CDR3 reads TGTGCCAGCAGCTTAAATTCCCCCCGGGCTAGCCCTGAAGCTTTCTTT.

The chain uses TRBV29-1 and TRBJ2-7; TRBD1 or TRBD2 may be the D gene (5 bases each). The V gene's germline CDR1 is SQVTM and CDR2 ANQGSEA. This CDR3 comprises 12 residues. Trimming took off 6 bases at V and 3 bases at J, with 12 bases between the two ends. CDR3 nucleotides: TGCAGCGTGGAAACAGGAGGCTACGAGCAGTACTTC. Translating it yields CSVETGGYEQYF.

In its sample, this clonotype was seen many times. This sequence joins TRBV29-1 and TRBJ1-2; D not resolved. Trimming stripped 5 bases from V and 4 bases from J, with 8 bases between. The CDR3 totals 11 residues. Per germline, CDR1 SQVTM and CDR2 ANQGSEA. Written as DNA, the CDR3 is TGCAGCGTTCGGGAGTCCTATGGCTACACCTTC. Protein sequence: CSVRESYGYTF.

This clonotype was seen a few times. This rearrangement joins TRBV12-3 or TRBV12-4 to TRBJ1-1; maybe TRBD1 (5 bases). This CDR3 region has 14 residues. Between the trimmed V and J ends, which lost 6 bases and 1 base, there was a span of 12 bases. CDR3 DNA: TGTGCCAGCAGCGTAGGACACTCGAACACTGAAGCTTTCTTT. Its protein is CASSVGHSNTEAFF.

The chain is built from TRBV6-6 and TRBJ1-4; D call uncertain. The CDR3 spans 15 residues. Germline V lookup: CDR1 MNHNY, CDR2 SVGAGI (reference sequence). V was clipped by 0 bases and J by 2 bases, with 7 bases between them. The CDR3 sequence is CASSYSIGTNEKLFF. CDR3 nucleotides: TGTGCCAGCAGTTACTCGATAGGGACTAATGAAAAACTGTTTTTT.

To note about this clonotype: The CDR3 does not close with the conserved phenylalanine or tryptophan, likely indicating a read error. The DNA is omitted, as the CDR3 cannot be located on it reliably, and the CDR3 follows TCRdb's listing. V and J are TRBV24-1 and TRBJ1-6; the table's D call, TRBD1, was not checked against the DNA. The V gene's germline CDR1 is KGHDR and CDR2 SFDVKD. The CDR3 has 8 residues if both end residues are counted. CDR3 sequence reads: CATSEQRT.

This clonotype has only a few counts. The junction departs from the called germline gene at one end, perhaps through a read error. The chain has TRBV12-3 or TRBV12-4 and TRBJ1-4, with TRBD1 as a possible D gene (5 bases). The CDR3 spans 14 residues. In DNA, the CDR3 is TGTGCCAGCAGCTTAGGGGTAACTAATGAAAAACTGTTTTTT. Its translation: CASSLGVTNEKLFF.

CDR3 DNA sequence: TGTGCCACCAGCCATCCGATGGCGGGGGGTTACGAGCAGTACTTC. This sequence encodes CATSHPMAGGYEQYF. The chain recombines TRBV15 with TRBJ2-7; 8 nucleotides align to TRBD2. CDR1 and CDR2 (germline): LNHNV, YYDKDF (reference sequence). The V segment lost 5 bases and the J segment 4 bases; nucleotides outside the gene matches: 10. The CDR3 totals 15 residues.

The chain couples TRBV2 to TRBJ1-4, with 7 bases identical to TRBD1. After removal of 5 bases from V and 11 bases from J, the junction contained 5 bases not matched to a gene. The CDR3 has 12 amino acids. Germline V gene data show CDR1 as SNHLY and CDR2 as FYNNEI. CDR3 loop: CASSPTGMKLFF. The DNA of the CDR3 is TGTGCCAGCAGTCCGACAGGGATGAAACTGTTTTTT.

V is TRBV7-2 and J is TRBJ2-7; D gene unclear. The CDR3 is 14 residues long. CDR1 is SGHTA, CDR2 FQGNSA, per germline. The germline V and J ends were trimmed by 5 bases and 1 base, with 12 bases remaining between them. CDR3 region: CASSPGTKSYEQYF. The CDR3 region has the DNA TGTGCCAGCAGCCCAGGTACTAAGTCCTACGAGCAGTACTTC.

About this clonotype itself: At one boundary the junction diverges from the germline segment, which might be a read error. The chain combines TRBV7-2 with TRBJ2-7, with D unclear. Germline CDR1 SGHTA, CDR2 FQGNSA. The CDR3 consists of 13 residues. CDR3 in DNA: TGCGCCAGCAGCCCCGATTCGAGATACGAGCAGTACTTC. Amino acids: CASSPDSRYEQYF.

This clonotype has a count of ten or more. This rearrangement joins TRBV15 to TRBJ2-5; perhaps TRBD2 as D (5 bases). Germline values: CDR1 LNHNV, CDR2 YYDKDF (reference sequence). This CDR3 has 14 residues. V was cut by 1 base and J by 1 base, with 7 bases left in between. CDR3 sequence: CATSRGGSQETQYF. The CDR3 DNA sequence: TGTGCCACCAGCAGAGGAGGGTCCCAAGAGACCCAGTACTTC.

As for this clonotype: This may stem from a read error, because a much larger clone lies one nucleotide away. V and J are TRBV2 and TRBJ1-2; no clear D. Per germline, CDR1 SNHLY and CDR2 FYNNEI. This CDR3 has 13 residues. V was cut by 7 bases and J by 10 bases, with 19 bases left in between. The CDR3 sequence: CASTATPSWLYTF. The CDR3 DNA is TGTGCCAGCACCGCGACTCCATCCTGGCTCTACACCTTC.

V usage is TRBV29-1 and J usage is TRBJ1-4; 8 bases line up with TRBD1. Trimming took 4 bases from V and 5 from J; bases not matched to a gene: 0. CDR3 size: 12 residues. CDR1 and CDR2 from the germline V gene are SQVTM and ANQGSEA. The DNA of the CDR3 is TGCAGCGTTGGGGACAGGAATGAAAAACTGTTTTTT. Translating it yields CSVGDRNEKLFF.

With regard to this clonotype: A read error may produce the germline difference seen at one junction end. The CDR3 coding sequence is TGCGCCACCGGGACAGACCCTGGCAATCAGCCCCAGCATTTT. Its protein is CATGTDPGNQPQHF. The V gene is TRBV2, the J gene TRBJ1-5; 7 bases are a match to TRBD1. The CDR3 length is 14 residues. Germline CDR1 and CDR2: SNHLY and FYNNEI.

This chain links TRBV10-2 with TRBJ1-5; tentatively, D is TRBD1 (6 bases). CDR1 WSHSY and CDR2 SAAADI come from the germline V gene. Trimming removed 4 bases at V and 5 bases at J, with 15 bases between. CDR3 size: 15 residues. The CDR3 DNA is TGCGCCAGCAGTGCCACCGGACAGACCTATCAGCCCCAGCATTTT. This gives the protein CASSATGQTYQPQHF.